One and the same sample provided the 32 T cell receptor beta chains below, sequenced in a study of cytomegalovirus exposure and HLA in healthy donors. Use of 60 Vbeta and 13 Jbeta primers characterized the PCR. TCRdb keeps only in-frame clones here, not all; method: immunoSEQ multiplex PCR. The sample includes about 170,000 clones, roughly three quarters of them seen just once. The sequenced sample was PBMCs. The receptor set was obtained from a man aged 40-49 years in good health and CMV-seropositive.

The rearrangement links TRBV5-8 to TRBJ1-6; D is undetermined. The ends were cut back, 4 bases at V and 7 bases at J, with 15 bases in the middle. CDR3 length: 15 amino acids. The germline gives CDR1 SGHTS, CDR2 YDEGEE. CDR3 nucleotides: TGTGCCAGCAGCCCCGGGAGCGGGCCAAATTCACCCCTCCACTTT. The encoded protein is CASSPGSGPNSPLHF.

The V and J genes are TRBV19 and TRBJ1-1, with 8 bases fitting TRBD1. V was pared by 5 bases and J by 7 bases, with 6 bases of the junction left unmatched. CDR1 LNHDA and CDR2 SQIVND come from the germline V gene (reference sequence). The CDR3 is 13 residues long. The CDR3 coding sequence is TGTGCCAGTAGTTCAGGGGGCGGGAGTGAAGCTTTCTTT. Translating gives CASSSGGGSEAFF.

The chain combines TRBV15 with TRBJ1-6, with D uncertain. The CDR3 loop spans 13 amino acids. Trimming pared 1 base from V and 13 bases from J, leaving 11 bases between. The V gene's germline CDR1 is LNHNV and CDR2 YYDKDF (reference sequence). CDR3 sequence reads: CATSRAWQDPLHF. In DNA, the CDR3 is TGTGCCACCAGCAGAGCCTGGCAGGATCCCCTCCACTTT.

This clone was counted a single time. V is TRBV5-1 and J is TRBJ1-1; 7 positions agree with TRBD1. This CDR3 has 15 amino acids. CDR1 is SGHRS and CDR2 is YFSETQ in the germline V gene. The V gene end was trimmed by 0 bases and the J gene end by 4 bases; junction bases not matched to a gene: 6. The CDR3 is CASSLAQTGTTEAFF. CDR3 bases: TGCGCCAGCAGCTTGGCCCAGACAGGGACCACTGAAGCTTTCTTT.

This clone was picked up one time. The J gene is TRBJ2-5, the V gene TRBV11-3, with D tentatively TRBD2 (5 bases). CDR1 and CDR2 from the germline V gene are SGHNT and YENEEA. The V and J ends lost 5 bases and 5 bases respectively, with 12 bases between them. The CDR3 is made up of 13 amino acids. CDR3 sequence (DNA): TGTGCCAGCAGCACCACTAGTAGGGAGACCCAGTACTTC. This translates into CASSTTSRETQYF. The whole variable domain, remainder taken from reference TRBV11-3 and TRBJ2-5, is EAGVVQSPRYKIIEKKQPVAFWCNPISGHNTLYWYLQNLGQGPELLIRYENEEAVDDSQLPKDRFSAERLKGVDSTLKIQPAELGDSAVYLCASSTTSRETQYFGPGTRLLVL.

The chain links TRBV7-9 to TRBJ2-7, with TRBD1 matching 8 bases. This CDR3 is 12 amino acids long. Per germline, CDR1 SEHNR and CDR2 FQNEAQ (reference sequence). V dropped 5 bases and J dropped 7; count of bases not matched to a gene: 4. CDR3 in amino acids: CASSRTGWEQYF. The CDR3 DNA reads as TGTGCCAGCAGCCGGACAGGGTGGGAGCAGTACTTC.

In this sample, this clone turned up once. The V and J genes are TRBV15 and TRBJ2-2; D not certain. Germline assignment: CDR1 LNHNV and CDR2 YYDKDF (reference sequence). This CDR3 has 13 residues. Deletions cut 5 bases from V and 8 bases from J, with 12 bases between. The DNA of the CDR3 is TGTGCCACCAGCGAACAGAGCAGGGGGGAGCTGTTTTTT. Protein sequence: CATSEQSRGELFF.

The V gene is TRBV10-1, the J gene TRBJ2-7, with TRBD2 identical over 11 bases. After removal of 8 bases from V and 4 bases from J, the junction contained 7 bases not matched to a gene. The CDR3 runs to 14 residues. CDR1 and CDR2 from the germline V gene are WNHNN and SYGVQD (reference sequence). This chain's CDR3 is CASGILAGVYEQYF. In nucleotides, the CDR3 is TGCGCCAGCGGTATACTAGCGGGGGTATACGAGCAGTACTTC.

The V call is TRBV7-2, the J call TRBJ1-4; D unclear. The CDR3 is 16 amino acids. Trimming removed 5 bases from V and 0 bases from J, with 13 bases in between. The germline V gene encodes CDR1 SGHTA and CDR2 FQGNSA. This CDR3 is CASSREVAATNEKLFF. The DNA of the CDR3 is TGTGCCAGCAGCCGAGAGGTCGCTGCAACTAATGAAAAACTGTTTTTT.

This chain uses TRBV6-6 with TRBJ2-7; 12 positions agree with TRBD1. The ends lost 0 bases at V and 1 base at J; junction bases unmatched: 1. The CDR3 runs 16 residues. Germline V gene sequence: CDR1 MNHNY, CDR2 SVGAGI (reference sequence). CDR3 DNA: TGTGCCAGCAGTTACTCGGGACAGGGGGCGTCCTACGAGCAGTACTTC. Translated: CASSYSGQGASYEQYF.

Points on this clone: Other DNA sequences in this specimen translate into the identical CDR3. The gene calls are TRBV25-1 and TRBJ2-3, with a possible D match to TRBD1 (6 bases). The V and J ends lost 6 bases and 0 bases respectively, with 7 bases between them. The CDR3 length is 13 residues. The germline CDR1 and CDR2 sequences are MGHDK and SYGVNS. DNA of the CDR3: TGTGCCAGCAGGGGGGCTAGCACAGATACGCAGTATTTT. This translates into CASRGASTDTQYF.

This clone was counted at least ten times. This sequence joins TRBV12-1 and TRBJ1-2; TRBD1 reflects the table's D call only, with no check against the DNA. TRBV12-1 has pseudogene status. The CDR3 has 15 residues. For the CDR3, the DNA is TGTGCCAGCAGCTCCACGGGACAGACCTCCTATGGCTACACCTTC. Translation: CASSSTGQTSYGYTF.

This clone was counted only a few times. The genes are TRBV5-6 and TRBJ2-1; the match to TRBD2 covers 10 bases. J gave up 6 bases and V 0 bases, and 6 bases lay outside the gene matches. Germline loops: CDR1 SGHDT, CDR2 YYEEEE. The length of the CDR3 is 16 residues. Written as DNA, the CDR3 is TGTGCCAGCAGCTTGGGGGCTAGCGGGGGTCGCAATGAGCAGTTCTTC. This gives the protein CASSLGASGGRNEQFF. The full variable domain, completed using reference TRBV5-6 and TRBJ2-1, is DAGVTQSPTHLIKTRGQQVTLRCSPKSGHDTVSWYQQALGQGPQFIFQYYEEEERQRGNFPDRFSGHQFPNYSSELNVNALLLGDSALYLCASSLGASGGRNEQFFGPGTRLTVL.

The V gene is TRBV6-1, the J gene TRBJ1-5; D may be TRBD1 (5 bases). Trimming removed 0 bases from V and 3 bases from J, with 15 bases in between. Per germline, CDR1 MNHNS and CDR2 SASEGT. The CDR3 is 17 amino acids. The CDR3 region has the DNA TGTGCCAGCAGTGAAGCTTGGGCCAGGGATGACAATCAGCCCCAGCATTTT. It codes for CASSEAWARDDNQPQHF.

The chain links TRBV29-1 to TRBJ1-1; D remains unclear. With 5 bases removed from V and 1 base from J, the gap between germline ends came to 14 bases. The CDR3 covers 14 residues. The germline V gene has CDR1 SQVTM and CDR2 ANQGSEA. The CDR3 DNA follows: TGCAGCGTTAAGAGGGTGGTCGGGAACACTGAAGCTTTCTTT. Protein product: CSVKRVVGNTEAFF. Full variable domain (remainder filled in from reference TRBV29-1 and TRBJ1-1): SAVISQKPSRDICQRGTSLTIQCQVDSQVTMMFWYRQQPGQSLTLIATANQGSEATYESGFVIDKFPISRPNLTFSTLTVSNMSPEDSSIYLCSVKRVVGNTEAFFGQGTRLTVV.

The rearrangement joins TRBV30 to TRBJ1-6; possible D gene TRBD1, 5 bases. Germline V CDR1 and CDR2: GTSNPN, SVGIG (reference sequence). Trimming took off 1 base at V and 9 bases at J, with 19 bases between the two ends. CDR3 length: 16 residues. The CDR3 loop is CAWSATEQGSGSPLHF. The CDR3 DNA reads TGTGCCTGGAGTGCCACCGAGCAGGGATCAGGTTCACCCCTCCACTTT. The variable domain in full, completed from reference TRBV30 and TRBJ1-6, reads SQTIHQWPATLVQPVGSPLSLECTVEGTSNPNLYWYRQAAGRGLQLLFYSVGIGQISSEVPQNLSASRPQDRQFILSSKKLLLSDSGFYLCAWSATEQGSGSPLHFGNGTRLTVT.

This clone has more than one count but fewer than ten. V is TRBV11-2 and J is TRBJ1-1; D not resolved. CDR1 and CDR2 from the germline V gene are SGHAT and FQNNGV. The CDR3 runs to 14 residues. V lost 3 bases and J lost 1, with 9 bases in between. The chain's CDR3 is CASSFSRRNTEAFF. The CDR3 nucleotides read TGTGCCAGCAGCTTCTCCCGGAGGAACACTGAAGCTTTCTTT.

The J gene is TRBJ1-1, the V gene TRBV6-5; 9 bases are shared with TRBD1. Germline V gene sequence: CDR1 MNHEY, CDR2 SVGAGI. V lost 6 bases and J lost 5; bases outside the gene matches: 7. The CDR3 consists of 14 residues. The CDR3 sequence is CASSRDRDGTEAFF. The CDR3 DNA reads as TGTGCCAGCAGCCGGGACAGGGATGGGACTGAAGCTTTCTTT.

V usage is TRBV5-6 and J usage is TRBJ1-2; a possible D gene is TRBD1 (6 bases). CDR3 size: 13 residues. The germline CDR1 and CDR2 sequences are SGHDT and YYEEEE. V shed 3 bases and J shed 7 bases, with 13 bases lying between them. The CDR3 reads CASSYPGVGGYTF. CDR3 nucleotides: TGTGCCAGCAGCTACCCAGGGGTAGGTGGCTACACCTTC.

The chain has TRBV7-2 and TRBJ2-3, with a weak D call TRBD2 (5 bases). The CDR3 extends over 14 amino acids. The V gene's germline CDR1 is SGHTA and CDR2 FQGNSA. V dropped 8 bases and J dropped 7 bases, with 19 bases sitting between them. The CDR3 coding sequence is TGTGCCAGCCGTGAGGCGGGTGGGTTAAATACGCAGTATTTT. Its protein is CASREAGGLNTQYF.

CDR3 sequence reads: CASSTLAGGPGELFF. CDR3 nucleotides: TGTGCCAGCAGCACCCTAGCGGGGGGGCCCGGGGAGCTGTTTTTT. The J gene is TRBJ2-2, the V gene TRBV4-2; 12 nucleotides match TRBD2. From germline, CDR1 is LGHNA and CDR2 YNFKEQ. After removal of 5 bases from V and 6 bases from J, the junction contained 4 bases not matched to a gene. There are 15 residues in the CDR3.

The CDR3 reads CASSPPDRALETQYF. The CDR3 bases are TGTGCCAGCAGCCCCCCGGACAGGGCCTTAGAGACCCAGTACTTC. The chain combines TRBV5-6 with TRBJ2-5; 8 bases are a match to TRBD1. Unmatched junction bases numbered 9, after V lost 4 bases and J lost 4 bases. The germline V gene encodes CDR1 SGHDT and CDR2 YYEEEE. The CDR3 length is 15 residues.

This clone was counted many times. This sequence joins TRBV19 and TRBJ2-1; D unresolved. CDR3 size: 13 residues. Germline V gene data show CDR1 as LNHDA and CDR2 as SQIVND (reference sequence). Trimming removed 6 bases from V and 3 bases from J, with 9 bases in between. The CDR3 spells CASRGRFYNEQFF. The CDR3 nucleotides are TGTGCCAGTAGGGGCAGATTCTACAATGAGCAGTTCTTC.

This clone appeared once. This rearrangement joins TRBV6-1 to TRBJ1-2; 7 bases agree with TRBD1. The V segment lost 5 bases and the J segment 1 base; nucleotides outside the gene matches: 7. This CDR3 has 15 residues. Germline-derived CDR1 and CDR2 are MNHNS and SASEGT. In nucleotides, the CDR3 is TGTGCCAGCAGTCTGACAGGGTCGGGTAACTATGGCTACACCTTC. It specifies CASSLTGSGNYGYTF.

CDR3 in DNA: TGTGCCAGCAGCTCGGTTGACAGGGGTGATTTCTTT. Translated, it gives CASSSVDRGDFF. V usage is TRBV5-6 and J usage is TRBJ1-1; TRBD1 matches at 8 bases. J gave up 13 bases and V 3 bases, and 8 bases lay outside the gene matches. The CDR3 length is 12 residues. The germline V gene encodes CDR1 SGHDT and CDR2 YYEEEE.

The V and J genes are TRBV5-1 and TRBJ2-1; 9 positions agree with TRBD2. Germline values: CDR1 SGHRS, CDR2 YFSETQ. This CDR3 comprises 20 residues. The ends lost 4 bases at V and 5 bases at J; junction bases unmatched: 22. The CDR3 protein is CASSVGKNPSIAGADNEQFF. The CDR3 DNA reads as TGCGCCAGCAGCGTAGGTAAGAATCCGTCTATAGCGGGGGCGGACAATGAGCAGTTCTTC. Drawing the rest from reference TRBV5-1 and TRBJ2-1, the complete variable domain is KAGVTQTPRYLIKTRGQQVTLSCSPISGHRSVSWYQQTPGQGLQFLFEYFSETQRNKGNFPGRFSGRQFSNSRSEMNVSTLELGDSALYLCASSVGKNPSIAGADNEQFFGPGTRLTVL.

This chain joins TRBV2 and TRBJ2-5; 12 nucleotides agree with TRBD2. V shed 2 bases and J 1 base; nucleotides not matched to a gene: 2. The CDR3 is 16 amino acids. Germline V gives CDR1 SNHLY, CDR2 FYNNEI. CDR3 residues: CASSETSGGFQETQYF. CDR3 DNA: TGTGCCAGCAGTGAAACTAGCGGGGGGTTCCAAGAGACCCAGTACTTC.

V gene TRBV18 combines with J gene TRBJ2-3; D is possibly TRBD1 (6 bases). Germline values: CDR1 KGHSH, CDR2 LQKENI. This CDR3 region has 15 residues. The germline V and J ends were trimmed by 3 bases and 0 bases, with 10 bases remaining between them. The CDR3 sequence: CASSPGQSSTDTQYF. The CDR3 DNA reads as TGTGCCAGCTCACCTGGACAGTCTAGCACAGATACGCAGTATTTT.

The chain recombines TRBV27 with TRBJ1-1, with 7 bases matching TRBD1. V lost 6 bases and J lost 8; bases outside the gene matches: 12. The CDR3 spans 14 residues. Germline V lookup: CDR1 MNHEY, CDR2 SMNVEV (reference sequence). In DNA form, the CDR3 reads TGTGCCAGCAGCCGATTACAGGGGAGCGGAGAAGCTTTCTTT. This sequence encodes CASSRLQGSGEAFF.

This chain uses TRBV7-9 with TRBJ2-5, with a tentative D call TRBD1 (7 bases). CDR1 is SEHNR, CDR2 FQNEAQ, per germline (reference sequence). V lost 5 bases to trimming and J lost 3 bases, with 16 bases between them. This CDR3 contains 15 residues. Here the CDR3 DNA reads TGTGCCAGCAGCAGGACAGGTCGGGGGAAAGAGACCCAGTACTTC. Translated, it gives CASSRTGRGKETQYF.

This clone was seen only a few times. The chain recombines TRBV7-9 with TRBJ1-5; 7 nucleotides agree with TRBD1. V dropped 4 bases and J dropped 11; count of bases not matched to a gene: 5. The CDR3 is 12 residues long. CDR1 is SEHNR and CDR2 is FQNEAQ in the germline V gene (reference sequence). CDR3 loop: CASSSGGQTQHF. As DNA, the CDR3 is TGTGCCAGCAGCTCCGGGGGACAGACCCAGCATTTT.

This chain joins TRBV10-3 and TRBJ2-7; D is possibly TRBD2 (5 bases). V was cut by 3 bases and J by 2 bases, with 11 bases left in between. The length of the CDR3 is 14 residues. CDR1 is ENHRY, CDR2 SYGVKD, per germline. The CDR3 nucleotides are TGTGCCATCAGTGATGACGGGATGGCCTACGAGCAGTACTTC. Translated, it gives CAISDDGMAYEQYF.